This paragraph covers one T cell receptor (beta chain) sequence. This CDR3 spans 15 amino acids. Germline loops: CDR1 SQVTM, CDR2 ANQGSEA. V lost 6 bases, J lost 3 bases, and 8 bases stayed unmatched. This entry comes from a study of T-cell memory formation after mild COVID-19. TCRdb reprocessed the 5' RACE reads via MiXCR and lists one record per CDR3 protein. The data hold 280,000 or so distinct CDR3 sequences, with approximately 7.6% observed a single time. The sample consisted of PBMCs or a T cell subset sorted from them (not recorded which). This receptor was identified in a man younger than 30 who had mild COVID-19 (a few samples of this study predate the infection). Cell type and time point are not known. V usage is TRBV29-1 and J usage is TRBJ2-2; 9 nucleotides align to TRBD1. Here the CDR3 DNA reads TGCAGCGTAGATCACAGGGGGCGCGACACCGGGGAGCTGTTTTTT. Translating gives CSVDHRGRDTGELFF.